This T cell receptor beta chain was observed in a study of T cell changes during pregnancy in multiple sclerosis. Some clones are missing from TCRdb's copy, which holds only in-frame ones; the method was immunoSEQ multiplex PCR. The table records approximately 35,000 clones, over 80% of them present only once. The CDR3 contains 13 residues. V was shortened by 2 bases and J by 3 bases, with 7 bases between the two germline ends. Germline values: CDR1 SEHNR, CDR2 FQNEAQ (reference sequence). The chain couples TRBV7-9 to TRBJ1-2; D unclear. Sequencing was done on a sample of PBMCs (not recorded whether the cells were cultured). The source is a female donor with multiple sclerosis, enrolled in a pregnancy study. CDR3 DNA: TGTGCCAGCAGCTTACTGGGAGACTATGGCTACACCTTC. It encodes CASSLLGDYGYTF.